The 5 T cell receptor beta chains presented below share a single source sample, sequenced in a study of CD8+ T cells in alopecia areata. RNA was extracted and reverse transcribed into cDNA as the sequencing template. Generated by immunoSEQ multiplex PCR, the TCRdb table keeps only in-frame clones and is missing some. This repertoire shows about 200,000 clones, about 60% found once; its top ten account for 0.45%. This specimen was CD4+ T cells sorted from blood, taken at week 0. The source is a human donor with alopecia areata.

The rearrangement uses TRBV7-2 and TRBJ2-5; 7 bases fit TRBD2. The CDR3 is 13 residues long. The germline CDR1 and CDR2 sequences are SGHTA and FQGNSA. The V segment lost 5 bases and the J segment 2 bases; nucleotides outside the gene matches: 2. The CDR3 is CASSPGLQETQYF. CDR3 in DNA: TGTGCCAGCAGCCCGGGACTACAAGAGACCCAGTACTTC.

This rearrangement joins TRBV7-9 to TRBJ2-7; possibly TRBD1 or TRBD2 for D (6 bases each). Germline V lookup: CDR1 SEHNR, CDR2 FQNEAQ (reference sequence). CDR3 length: 14 residues. V lost 4 bases, J lost 1 base, and 11 bases lay in between. The DNA of the CDR3 is TGTGCCAGCAGCTATCAGGGGAGGTCCTACGAGCAGTACTTC. This sequence encodes CASSYQGRSYEQYF.

The rearrangement links TRBV6-1 to TRBJ1-2; 7 bases match TRBD1. CDR1 is MNHNS and CDR2 is SASEGT in the germline V gene. The CDR3 has 14 amino acids. Trimming cost V 7 bases and J 3 bases; bases outside gene matches: 8. This chain's CDR3 is CASNLRQGYYGYTF. CDR3 nucleotides: TGTGCCAGCAACCTCAGACAGGGCTACTATGGCTACACCTTC.

This clone was counted only a few times. This chain joins TRBV25-1 and TRBJ2-2; D is undetermined. There are 15 residues in the CDR3. V dropped 7 bases and J dropped 1 base, with 13 bases sitting between them. From germline, CDR1 is MGHDK and CDR2 SYGVNS. The CDR3 reads CASTPLTGNTGELFF. The CDR3 DNA is TGTGCCAGCACCCCCCTAACGGGGAACACCGGGGAGCTGTTTTTT. Supplemented by reference TRBV25-1 and TRBJ2-2, the full variable domain reads EADIYQTPRYLVIGTGKKITLECSQTMGHDKMYWYQQDPGMELHLIHYSYGVNSTEKGDLSSESTVSRIRTEHFPLTLESARPSHTSQYLCASTPLTGNTGELFFGEGSRLTVL.

This clone was detected only once. The chain is built from TRBV5-4 and TRBJ2-1, with unresolved D. Trimming removed 0 bases from V and 4 bases from J, with 8 bases in between. Germline CDR1 is SGHNT and CDR2 is YYREEE (reference sequence). There are 14 residues in the CDR3. CDR3 sequence: CASSLGGVYNEQFF. CDR3 nucleotides: TGTGCCAGCAGCTTGGGTGGGGTATACAATGAGCAGTTCTTC.